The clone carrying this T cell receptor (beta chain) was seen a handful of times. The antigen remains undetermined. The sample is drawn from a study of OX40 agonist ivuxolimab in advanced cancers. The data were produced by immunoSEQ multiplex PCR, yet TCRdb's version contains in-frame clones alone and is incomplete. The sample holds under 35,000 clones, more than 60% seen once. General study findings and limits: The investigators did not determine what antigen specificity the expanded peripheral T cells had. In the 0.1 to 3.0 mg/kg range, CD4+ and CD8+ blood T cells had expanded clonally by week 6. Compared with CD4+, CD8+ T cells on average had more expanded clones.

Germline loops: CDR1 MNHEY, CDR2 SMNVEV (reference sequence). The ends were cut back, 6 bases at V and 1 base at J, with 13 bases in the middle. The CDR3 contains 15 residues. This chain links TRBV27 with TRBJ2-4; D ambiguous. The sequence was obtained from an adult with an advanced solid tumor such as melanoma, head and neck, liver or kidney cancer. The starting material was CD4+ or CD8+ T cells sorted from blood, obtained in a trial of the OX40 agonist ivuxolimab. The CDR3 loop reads CASRAGGPAKNIQYF. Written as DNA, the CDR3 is TGTGCCAGCAGGGCCGGTGGGCCGGCCAAAAACATTCAGTACTTC.